This T cell receptor (beta chain) was observed in a study of cytomegalovirus exposure and HLA in healthy donors. In this sample, this clone turned up once. Its cognate antigen is unknown. This PCR relied on a set of 60 Vbeta primers and 13 Jbeta primers. Sequencing used immunoSEQ multiplex PCR; TCRdb keeps in-frame clones, though not all of them. The sample records about 170,000 clones, 82% being singletons. Study results and caveats: The study listed under 200 cytomegalovirus-associated TCR beta chains. Being indistinguishable, some V segments were excluded, TRBV6-2 and TRBV6-3 among them.

Germline V lookup: CDR1 LNHDA, CDR2 SQIVND (reference sequence). This CDR3 has 14 amino acids. The junction had 3 bases not matched to a gene; V was cut back by 4 bases and J by 2 bases. The sample comprised PBMCs. The V gene is TRBV19, the J gene TRBJ2-7; 9 bases align to TRBD2. The TCR sequence derives from a girl aged 5-17 years in good health and CMV-seropositive. The chain's CDR3 is CASSRTSATYEQYF. The CDR3 DNA follows: TGTGCCAGTAGTAGGACTAGCGCCACCTACGAGCAGTACTTC.